The next 25 T cell receptor beta chains were all read from a single sample in a study of cytomegalovirus exposure and HLA in healthy donors. The PCR ran on 60 Vbeta and 13 Jbeta primers. The method was immunoSEQ multiplex PCR; TCRdb's version includes in-frame clones alone and lacks a portion of them. The sample lists 110,000 to 150,000 clones, approximately 78% occurring once. The sample taken for sequencing was PBMCs. These receptors all come from a man aged 18 to 30 in good health and CMV-seropositive.

A remark on this clone: Compared with germline, one end of the junction differs, possibly owing to a read error. The chain uses TRBV7-6 and TRBJ2-1; D call uncertain. Germline V CDR1 and CDR2: SGHVS, FNYEAQ. The CDR3 is made up of 11 amino acids. DNA for the CDR3: TGTGCCAGCAGTTTAGGGCATGAGCAGTTCTTC. As protein: CASSLGHEQFF. The variable domain in full, with the rest retrieved from reference TRBV7-6 and TRBJ2-1, is GAGVSQSPRYKVTKRGQDVALRCDPISGHVSLYWYRQALGQGPEFLTYFNYEAQQDKSGLPNDRFSAERPEGSISTLTIQRTEQRDSAMYRCASSLGHEQFFGPGTRLTVL.

CDR3 loop: CASSRRQGAKETQYF. CDR3 sequence (DNA): TGTGCCAGCAGCCGAAGACAGGGGGCTAAGGAGACCCAGTACTTC. The gene calls are TRBV4-2 and TRBJ2-5; 10 positions agree with TRBD1. The V gene's germline CDR1 is LGHNA and CDR2 YNFKEQ. There are 15 residues in the CDR3. V trimming: 4 bases; J trimming: 5 bases; junction bases outside the gene matches: 7.

The J gene is TRBJ2-7, the V gene TRBV7-9; maybe TRBD2 (7 bases). Trimming stripped 2 bases from V and 0 bases from J, with 14 bases between. CDR3 size: 16 residues. Germline loops: CDR1 SEHNR, CDR2 FQNEAQ (reference sequence). The CDR3 loop reads CASSLLRGTSSYEQYF. The DNA for the CDR3 is TGTGCCAGCAGCTTACTGCGGGGGACAAGCTCCTACGAGCAGTACTTC.

The chain uses TRBV28 and TRBJ2-7; 8 bases are shared with TRBD1. V lost 8 bases, J lost 1 base, and 1 base stayed unmatched. In germline, CDR1 is MDHEN, CDR2 SYDVKM. This CDR3 has 12 residues. DNA for the CDR3: TGTGCCAGCGGACAGGGTTCCTACGAGCAGTACTTC. Residues: CASGQGSYEQYF.

In this sample, this clone turned up a few times. V is TRBV4-1 and J is TRBJ1-4, with D hard to call. Germline CDR1 and CDR2: MGHRA and YSYEKL. V dropped 3 bases and J dropped 6 bases, with 5 bases sitting between them. The CDR3 is made up of 12 amino acids. The CDR3 DNA reads as TGCGCCAGCAGCCACCCGTATGAAAAACTGTTTTTT. It is translated as CASSHPYEKLFF.

The rearrangement links TRBV28 to TRBJ2-7, with TRBD2 identical over 7 bases. The germline gives CDR1 MDHEN, CDR2 SYDVKM. J was trimmed by 3 bases and V by 3 bases; bases with no gene match: 5. The CDR3 sequence is 14 residues long. CDR3 bases: TGTGCCAGCAGTTTGCCCCGGGACTACTACGAGCAGTACTTC. Protein sequence: CASSLPRDYYEQYF.

V usage is TRBV27 and J usage is TRBJ2-7; tentative D call: TRBD1 (6 bases). Per germline, CDR1 MNHEY and CDR2 SMNVEV (reference sequence). This CDR3 contains 14 residues. The germline V and J ends were trimmed by 5 bases and 0 bases, with 11 bases remaining between them. CDR3 protein: CASSITGYSYEQYF. In DNA, the CDR3 is TGTGCCAGCAGTATCACAGGGTACTCCTACGAGCAGTACTTC.

This chain joins TRBV27 and TRBJ2-1; 12 positions agree with TRBD2. V shed 6 bases, J shed 6 bases, and the junction held 3 bases outside the gene matches. The CDR3 extends over 14 amino acids. Germline-derived CDR1 and CDR2 are MNHEY and SMNVEV (reference sequence). CDR3 protein: CASRGLAGPNEQFF. CDR3 DNA sequence: TGTGCCAGCAGAGGACTAGCGGGGCCCAATGAGCAGTTCTTC.

This chain uses TRBV27 with TRBJ1-5; D might be TRBD1 (5 bases). The CDR3 is 15 amino acids. V lost 5 bases and J lost 0, with 11 bases in between. CDR1 is MNHEY, CDR2 SMNVEV, per germline (reference sequence). The CDR3 DNA follows: TGTGCCAGCAGTATACAGGCTTATAGCAATCAGCCCCAGCATTTT. It translates to CASSIQAYSNQPQHF.

The chain links TRBV7-9 to TRBJ2-5; 9 nucleotides align to TRBD1. This CDR3 has 17 amino acids. Germline trimming cut 1 base from V and 5 bases from J; bases unmatched to any gene: 11. Germline loops: CDR1 SEHNR, CDR2 FQNEAQ (reference sequence). DNA of the CDR3: TGTGCCAGCAGCTTAGAGGTGGGACAGGGTTCCCGGGAGACCCAGTACTTC. Translating gives CASSLEVGQGSRETQYF. Supplemented by reference TRBV7-9 and TRBJ2-5, the full variable domain reads DTGVSQNPRHKITKRGQNVTFRCDPISEHNRLYWYRQTLGQGPEFLTYFQNEAQLEKSRLLSDRFSAERPKGSFSTLEIQRTEQGDSAMYLCASSLEVGQGSRETQYFGPGTRLLVL.

This chain uses TRBV27 with TRBJ2-1; 13 nucleotides line up with TRBD2. Germline CDR1 and CDR2: MNHEY and SMNVEV (reference sequence). This CDR3 has 17 amino acids. Trimming cost V 5 bases and J 9 bases; bases outside gene matches: 13. CDR3 residues: CASSQSGLAGAGVEQFF. The CDR3, as DNA: TGTGCCAGCAGTCAATCCGGACTAGCGGGAGCCGGGGTTGAGCAGTTCTTC.

The chain links TRBV6-1 to TRBJ2-1; TRBD2 is a possible D gene (5 bases). Germline CDR1 is MNHNS and CDR2 is SASEGT. Trimming shortened V by 10 bases and J by 0 bases, and 7 bases separated the two germline ends. CDR3 length: 12 residues. The CDR3 sequence is CATSGSYNEQFF. Here the CDR3 DNA reads TGTGCCACCAGCGGCTCCTACAATGAGCAGTTCTTC.

This sequence joins TRBV7-8 and TRBJ2-2, with TRBD2 matching over 8 bases. CDR1 is SGHVS, CDR2 FQNEAQ, per germline. The CDR3 runs to 19 residues. After removal of 5 bases from V and 2 bases from J, the junction contained 16 bases not matched to a gene. CDR3 in amino acids: CASSAQAGEGEFNTGELFF. CDR3 nucleotide sequence: TGTGCCAGCAGCGCACAAGCGGGAGAGGGGGAGTTTAACACCGGGGAGCTGTTTTTT.

The V and J genes are TRBV7-9 and TRBJ1-5; 7 nucleotides agree with TRBD1. The germline V gene encodes CDR1 SEHNR and CDR2 FQNEAQ (reference sequence). The CDR3 totals 14 residues. V lost 5 bases, J lost 12 bases, and 13 bases stayed unmatched. This chain's CDR3 is CASSQLGQPSYQHF. CDR3 in DNA: TGTGCCAGCAGCCAACTGGGACAGCCATCGTACCAGCATTTT.

This rearrangement joins TRBV15 to TRBJ2-7; 8 bases match TRBD1. The CDR3 covers 14 residues. J was trimmed by 3 bases and V by 3 bases; bases with no gene match: 4. CDR1 is LNHNV and CDR2 is YYDKDF in the germline V gene (reference sequence). The CDR3 sequence: CATSSWTGSYEQYF. DNA for the CDR3: TGTGCCACCAGCAGTTGGACAGGGAGCTACGAGCAGTACTTC. The full variable domain, rest sourced from reference TRBV15 and TRBJ2-7, is DAMVIQNPRYQVTQFGKPVTLSCSQTLNHNVMYWYQQKSSQAPKLLFHYYDKDFNNEADTPDNFQSRRPNTSFCFLDIRSPGLGDTAMYLCATSSWTGSYEQYFGPGTRLTVT.

V gene TRBV5-1 combines with J gene TRBJ2-1; TRBD1 matches at 8 bases. There are 15 residues in the CDR3. The V gene's germline CDR1 is SGHRS and CDR2 YFSETQ. The junction had 9 bases not matched to a gene; V was cut back by 5 bases and J by 5 bases. In DNA form, the CDR3 reads TGCGCCAGCAGTCCGGGGGACAGGATGAACAATGAGCAGTTCTTC. As protein: CASSPGDRMNNEQFF.

This clone was counted a few times. The chain joins TRBV6-1 to TRBJ1-1; no definite D call. This CDR3 comprises 8 residues. CDR1 is MNHNS and CDR2 is SASEGT in the germline V gene. Between the trimmed V and J ends, which lost 10 bases and 6 bases, there was a span of 3 bases. CDR3 DNA sequence: TGTGCCACCTCTGAAGCTTTCTTT. Translating it yields CATSEAFF.

The V gene is TRBV7-6, the J gene TRBJ2-7; D might be TRBD2 (6 bases). This CDR3 comprises 14 residues. Germline V gene sequence: CDR1 SGHVS, CDR2 FNYEAQ. V was cut by 5 bases and J by 3 bases, with 14 bases left in between. The CDR3 loop is CASSLIAELYEQYF. The CDR3 region has the DNA TGTGCCAGCAGCCTAATAGCGGAACTCTACGAGCAGTACTTC.

This rearrangement joins TRBV19 to TRBJ1-1; TRBD1 is a possible D gene (6 bases). The V end was cut by 6 bases, the J end by 7 bases, with 15 bases between. The CDR3 is made up of 13 amino acids. Germline V lookup: CDR1 LNHDA, CDR2 SQIVND (reference sequence). The CDR3 protein is CASRAREGGEAFF. CDR3 DNA: TGTGCCAGTAGGGCCAGGGAAGGGGGTGAAGCTTTCTTT. The complete variable domain, with remaining parts taken from reference TRBV19 and TRBJ1-1, reads DGGITQSPKYLFRKEGQNVTLSCEQNLNHDAMYWYRQDPGQGLRLIYYSQIVNDFQKGDIAEGYSVSREKKESFPLTVTSAQKNPTAFYLCASRAREGGEAFFGQGTRLTVV.

V is TRBV6-1 and J is TRBJ2-7; D might be TRBD1 (6 bases). Trimming shortened V by 4 bases and J by 1 base, and 17 bases separated the two germline ends. Germline V CDR1 and CDR2: MNHNS, SASEGT. This CDR3 has 16 amino acids. For the CDR3, the DNA is TGTGCCAGCAGTGGGGAAGGGGGTGCCCTTTCCTACGAGCAGTACTTC. Translating gives CASSGEGGALSYEQYF.

This clone is a singleton in its sample. The rearrangement links TRBV5-8 to TRBJ2-7, with a weak D call TRBD2 (5 bases). With 1 base removed from V and 0 bases from J, the gap between germline ends came to 8 bases. The V gene's germline CDR1 is SGHTS and CDR2 YDEGEE. The CDR3 runs 14 residues. Here the CDR3 DNA reads TGTGCCAGCAGCTTGTTGGGGAGCTCCTACGAGCAGTACTTC. Translating gives CASSLLGSSYEQYF.

There are a few counts of this clone. The chain recombines TRBV5-4 with TRBJ1-4; D is possibly TRBD1 (5 bases). The CDR3 length is 15 residues. CDR1 and CDR2 (germline): SGHNT, YYREEE (reference sequence). Deletions cut 2 bases from V and 6 bases from J, with 14 bases between. CDR3 sequence (DNA): TGTGCCAGCAGCTTAGGGCCAGGAGGGGATGAAAAACTGTTTTTT. It translates to CASSLGPGGDEKLFF.

The chain couples TRBV10-2 to TRBJ2-1; TRBD2 aligns across 8 bases. Germline V gene data show CDR1 as WSHSY and CDR2 as SAAADI. The ends lost 10 bases at V and 0 bases at J; junction bases unmatched: 8. The CDR3 totals 15 residues. CDR3 DNA: TGCGCCACCCTTAGCGGGACAAGCTCCTACAATGAGCAGTTCTTC. Residues: CATLSGTSSYNEQFF.

This sequence joins TRBV28 and TRBJ2-7; tentative D call: TRBD2 (5 bases). CDR1 and CDR2 (germline): MDHEN, SYDVKM. With 8 bases removed from V and 2 bases from J, the gap between germline ends came to 13 bases. This CDR3 spans 13 amino acids. The CDR3 loop reads CASWSRGPYEQYF. DNA for the CDR3: TGTGCCAGCTGGTCTAGAGGGCCCTACGAGCAGTACTTC.

This clone turned up a few times. The sample carries other DNA sequences with the same CDR3. V and J are TRBV27 and TRBJ2-7; 11 bases map to TRBD2. Germline CDR1 is MNHEY and CDR2 is SMNVEV (reference sequence). V dropped 2 bases and J dropped 3; count of bases not matched to a gene: 0. CDR3 size: 14 residues. The CDR3: CASSLLAGGYEQYF. The CDR3 DNA sequence: TGTGCCAGCAGTTTACTAGCGGGAGGCTACGAGCAGTACTTC.